The 19 T cell receptor beta chains below all came from one sample that was sequenced in a study of metastatic and nonmetastatic thyroid tumors. Thyroid surgery was performed in patients who had received no treatment beforehand. Using MiXCR, TCRdb re-called clones from the PCR reads. This sample has approximately 12,000 clones; about 30% occur once, and the top ten carry 15% to 20%. Material: tumor tissue. Receptor source: a female donor with papillary thyroid cancer or a benign thyroid nodule (not recorded which). Some clones in this sample may be carry-over from other donors' samples.

The chain recombines TRBV7-2 with TRBJ1-2; TRBD1 matches at 9 bases. The length of the CDR3 is 13 residues. After removal of 5 bases from V and 6 bases from J, the junction contained 4 bases not matched to a gene. Germline V CDR1 and CDR2: SGHTA, FQGNSA. In DNA form, the CDR3 reads TGTGCCAGCAGCGACAGGGGGATAGATGGCTACACCTTC. Residues: CASSDRGIDGYTF.

This clone was seen more than once but under ten times. The chain links TRBV6-1 to TRBJ2-7; TRBD1 agrees at 8 bases. Germline CDR1 and CDR2: MNHNS and SASEGT. This CDR3 is 14 amino acids long. V gave up 4 bases and J gave up 6 bases; unmatched junction bases: 8. For the CDR3, the DNA is TGTGCCAGCAGTGTTGGGACAGGCTCCCTCGAGCAGTACTTC. It translates to CASSVGTGSLEQYF.

This clone appeared a few times. The V and J genes are TRBV28 and TRBJ2-3; D possibly corresponds to TRBD2 (6 bases). The V gene's germline CDR1 is MDHEN and CDR2 SYDVKM. Trimming pared 2 bases from V and 2 bases from J, leaving 11 bases between. This CDR3 has 15 amino acids. Here the CDR3 reads CASSLPSALTDTQYF. CDR3 nucleotide sequence: TGTGCCAGCAGTTTACCTAGCGCCCTCACAGATACGCAGTATTTT.

This clone was seen many times. This chain connects TRBV12-3 or TRBV12-4 to TRBJ1-5, with 7 bases fitting TRBD1. The CDR3 runs 17 residues. V was pared by 5 bases and J by 3 bases, with 13 bases of the junction left unmatched. The CDR3 is CASSNTHEGQLNQPQHF. The DNA for the CDR3 is TGTGCCAGCAGTAACACCCATGAGGGACAGCTCAATCAGCCCCAGCATTTT.

This clone came up many times. This chain connects TRBV4-1 to TRBJ1-5, with 7 positions matching TRBD1. V dropped 5 bases and J dropped 2; count of bases not matched to a gene: 3. Germline loops: CDR1 MGHRA, CDR2 YSYEKL. CDR3 length: 14 amino acids. The CDR3 DNA reads TGCGCCAGCAGCTTCGGACAGGGCAATCAGCCCCAGCATTTT. This codes for CASSFGQGNQPQHF.

J is TRBJ1-2 and V is TRBV6-1, with TRBD1 as a possible D gene (5 bases). Looked up from germline, CDR1 is MNHNS and CDR2 is SASEGT. V lost 6 bases and J lost 6, with 26 bases in between. This CDR3 region has 17 residues. The CDR3 sequence: CASRPRWRGAGGHGYTF. The CDR3 DNA follows: TGTGCCAGCAGACCCCGATGGAGGGGCGCGGGTGGCCATGGCTACACCTTC.

The chain joins TRBV30 to TRBJ2-3, with TRBD2 identical over 7 bases. There are 14 residues in the CDR3. J lost 4 bases, V lost 2 bases, and 6 bases had no gene match. CDR1 is GTSNPN, CDR2 SVGIG, per germline (reference sequence). In nucleotides, the CDR3 is TGTGCCTGGAGTAAGGCGGGAGTCGCAGATACGCAGTATTTT. This codes for CAWSKAGVADTQYF.

This clone has at least ten counts. V is TRBV5-1 and J is TRBJ2-4; 9 nucleotides line up with TRBD1. The CDR3 spans 15 residues. Germline V gives CDR1 SGHRS, CDR2 YFSETQ. The trim removed 4 bases at V and 7 bases at J, leaving 9 bases unmatched. The CDR3 DNA reads TGCGCCAGCAGCCCGACCGGGACAGGGAGGAACATTCAGTACTTC. It specifies CASSPTGTGRNIQYF.

The chain carries TRBV20-1 and TRBJ1-2; D is unclear. The CDR3 totals 13 residues. CDR1 and CDR2 (germline): DFQATT, SNEGSKA (reference sequence). The V gene lost 5 bases and the J gene lost 4 bases, with 14 bases spanning the gap. DNA for the CDR3: TGCAGTGCTGACCCCGGACTTAGCTATGGCTACACCTTC. Amino acids: CSADPGLSYGYTF.

The genes are TRBV7-2 and TRBJ2-7, with 10 bases fitting TRBD1. Trimming removed 5 bases from V and 2 bases from J; junction bases left unmatched: 6. The CDR3 contains 15 residues. Germline CDR1 and CDR2: SGHTA and FQGNSA. The CDR3 sequence is CASSGPGTGAYEQYF. As DNA, the CDR3 is TGTGCCAGCAGCGGCCCTGGGACAGGGGCCTACGAGCAGTACTTC.

This clone was counted at least ten times. The V and J genes are TRBV5-4 and TRBJ2-2; D assignment may be TRBD1 or TRBD2 (6 bases each). Trimming removed 4 bases from V and 1 base from J, with 11 bases in between. CDR1 is SGHNT, CDR2 YYREEE, per germline (reference sequence). The CDR3 covers 15 residues. This CDR3 is CASSPGGGNTGELFF. CDR3 coding DNA: TGTGCCAGCAGCCCAGGAGGGGGGAACACCGGGGAGCTGTTTTTT.

By its share, this clone is medium-sized. This chain uses TRBV6-1 with TRBJ2-7; the D is unclear. The germline gives CDR1 MNHNS, CDR2 SASEGT. The V and J ends lost 6 bases and 8 bases respectively, with 14 bases between them. This CDR3 comprises 12 residues. The CDR3 DNA is TGTGCCAGCAGCCCATATCGAGGCCAGCAGTACGTC. Translated: CASSPYRGQQYV.

V gene TRBV20-1 combines with J gene TRBJ1-1; 7 bases align to TRBD1. Germline assignment: CDR1 DFQATT and CDR2 SNEGSKA (reference sequence). The CDR3 has 15 residues. Losses at the gene ends were 0 bases for V and 0 bases for J; bases not matched to a gene: 4. The CDR3, as DNA: TGCAGTGCTAGAGATTTAGGACAGGTGAACACTGAAGCTTTCTTT. Its protein product is CSARDLGQVNTEAFF.

Points on this clone: Compared with germline, one end of the junction differs, possibly owing to a read error. The chain joins TRBV6-1 to TRBJ1-1; D gene unclear. The CDR3 totals 12 residues. CDR1 is MNHNS, CDR2 SASEGT, per germline. The CDR3 DNA follows: TGTGCCAGCACCACTAAGACAAGTGAAGCTTTATTT. The encoded protein is CASTTKTSEALF.

This clone was counted many times. The V and J genes are TRBV5-4 and TRBJ1-1; no clear D gene. Trimming removed 0 bases from V and 1 base from J, with 4 bases in between. The CDR3 extends over 13 amino acids. CDR1 is SGHNT, CDR2 YYREEE, per germline (reference sequence). The CDR3 DNA reads as TGTGCCAGCAGCTTGGCGGGGAACACTGAAGCTTTCTTT. Translation gives CASSLAGNTEAFF.

V is TRBV11-2 and J is TRBJ2-7, with TRBD1 matching 7 bases. Losses at the gene ends were 1 base for V and 6 bases for J; bases not matched to a gene: 9. CDR1 and CDR2 (germline): SGHAT, FQNNGV. The CDR3 length is 15 residues. Written as DNA, the CDR3 is TGTGCCAGCAGCTTAGGAGGGGGCGCAAGTTCCGAGCAGTACTTC. This codes for CASSLGGGASSEQYF.

Many counts were recorded for this clone. This chain joins TRBV12-3 or TRBV12-4 and TRBJ1-4; the D gene is possibly TRBD1 (6 bases). The CDR3 totals 15 residues. The germline V and J ends were trimmed by 3 bases and 8 bases, with 16 bases remaining between them. This CDR3 reads CASSFIGGSREKLFF. The CDR3 nucleotides read TGTGCCAGCAGTTTCATCGGGGGCAGTCGAGAAAAACTGTTTTTT.

The chain uses TRBV20-1 and TRBJ2-3, with no clear D. Germline-derived CDR1 and CDR2 are DFQATT and SNEGSKA (reference sequence). The V gene lost 6 bases and the J gene lost 1 base, with 11 bases spanning the gap. CDR3 length: 13 residues. The CDR3 reads CSASRHGTDTQYF. DNA of the CDR3: TGCAGTGCCAGCAGGCATGGCACAGATACGCAGTATTTT.

The chain has TRBV18 and TRBJ2-3, with TRBD2 matching over 9 bases. Per the germline V gene, CDR1 is KGHSH and CDR2 is LQKENI. J gave up 2 bases and V 3 bases, and 3 bases lay outside the gene matches. The CDR3 is 15 residues long. CDR3 bases: TGTGCCAGCTCACCGACTAGCGGAAACACAGATACGCAGTATTTT. As protein: CASSPTSGNTDTQYF.